These 15 T cell receptor beta chains originate from one sample sequenced in a study of vaccination effects on CD4 cells after COVID-19. Antigens for these TCRs are unknown. After expansion with viral peptide pools in the ViraFEST assay, antigen-specific CD4+ T cells were sequenced. After around 10 days in culture, the CD4+ T cells were isolated. This person caught SARS-CoV-2 sometime from March to December 2020, and PCR testing confirmed the infection. Method: immunoSEQ multiplex PCR; TCRdb's copy keeps in-frame clones and lacks some. The data show about 33,000 clones, around two thirds seen once. Sequences were derived from CD4+ T cells from PBMCs cultured with HCoV-NL63 spike peptides, sampled before COVID-19 vaccination. These receptors came from a human donor who had a prior SARS-CoV-2 infection.

This clone has more than one count but fewer than ten. This chain uses TRBV7-9 with TRBJ2-7; 12 bases match TRBD2. V lost 5 bases, J lost 1 base, and 6 bases stayed unmatched. Germline CDR1 reads SEHNR; CDR2 reads FQNEAQ (reference sequence). The CDR3 consists of 16 residues. CDR3 amino acids: CASSPPGTSGSYEQYF. CDR3 nucleotide sequence: TGTGCCAGCAGCCCCCCTGGGACTAGCGGGTCCTACGAGCAGTACTTC.

This clone was recorded once. The V call is TRBV20-1, the J call TRBJ2-3; maybe TRBD2 (6 bases). The CDR3 length is 17 residues. Germline values: CDR1 DFQATT, CDR2 SNEGSKA (reference sequence). V was clipped by 3 bases and J by 4 bases, with 23 bases between them. CDR3 bases: TGCAGTGCTAGTCCCTCAGTGGGGCGGGATAGCGCAGATACGCAGTATTTT. Translated, it gives CSASPSVGRDSADTQYF.

This clone was detected only a few times. This chain uses TRBV2 with TRBJ1-5; the D is unclear. V lost 3 bases and J 1 base, leaving 10 bases between the germline ends. CDR3 length: 15 residues. Germline V gives CDR1 SNHLY, CDR2 FYNNEI. CDR3: CASSDRGLSNQPQHF. The CDR3 DNA follows: TGTGCCAGCAGTGATCGAGGGTTGAGCAATCAGCCCCAGCATTTT.

The CDR3 nucleotides are TGTGCCATCAGTGATGTGGCGGTGCGCGCTGAAGCTTTCTTT. Its protein is CAISDVAVRAEAFF. The chain joins TRBV10-3 to TRBJ1-1; the D is unclear. The germline V gene has CDR1 ENHRY and CDR2 SYGVKD. The length of the CDR3 is 14 residues. The V and J ends lost 3 bases and 6 bases respectively, with 14 bases between them.

Only a few counts were recorded for this clone. This chain uses TRBV7-8 with TRBJ1-5, with D possibly matching TRBD1 (5 bases). This CDR3 comprises 15 residues. Trimming took 2 bases from V and 9 from J, leaving 17 bases between them. Germline CDR1 SGHVS, CDR2 FQNEAQ. The CDR3 sequence is CASSLRAGGGVPQHF. CDR3 nucleotide sequence: TGTGCCAGCAGCTTACGGGCCGGAGGAGGGGTGCCCCAGCATTTT.

V and J are TRBV19 and TRBJ2-5, with 7 bases matching TRBD1. With V trimmed by 3 bases and J by 5 bases, 9 bases remained unmatched. Germline V gene sequence: CDR1 LNHDA, CDR2 SQIVND (reference sequence). The CDR3 is 15 amino acids. The chain's CDR3 is CASSMIGGASETQYF. The CDR3 DNA reads as TGTGCCAGTAGTATGATAGGGGGCGCCTCGGAGACCCAGTACTTC. The entire variable domain, with the rest obtained from reference TRBV19 and TRBJ2-5, is as follows: DGGITQSPKYLFRKEGQNVTLSCEQNLNHDAMYWYRQDPGQGLRLIYYSQIVNDFQKGDIAEGYSVSREKKESFPLTVTSAQKNPTAFYLCASSMIGGASETQYFGPGTRLLVL.

V is TRBV25-1 and J is TRBJ2-2, with 9 positions matching TRBD1. CDR3 length: 16 amino acids. V gave up 4 bases and J gave up 5 bases; unmatched junction bases: 8. Germline V lookup: CDR1 MGHDK, CDR2 SYGVNS. CDR3 amino acids: CASSGVTGGTTGELFF. CDR3 in DNA: TGTGCCAGCAGTGGGGTGACAGGGGGAACGACCGGGGAGCTGTTTTTT. Based on the CDR3 plus reference TRBV25-1 and TRBJ2-2, the full variable domain is EADIYQTPRYLVIGTGKKITLECSQTMGHDKMYWYQQDPGMELHLIHYSYGVNSTEKGDLSSESTVSRIRTEHFPLTLESARPSHTSQYLCASSGVTGGTTGELFFGEGSRLTVL.

Only a few counts were recorded for this clone. This chain joins TRBV10-3 and TRBJ1-5; D unclear. This CDR3 has 15 amino acids. V gave up 2 bases and J gave up 7 bases, with 15 bases separating them. Germline CDR1 ENHRY, CDR2 SYGVKD. CDR3 DNA: TGTGCCATCAGTGAGACGGGAGGTTTAGGACAGCCCCAGCATTTT. Protein: CAISETGGLGQPQHF.

The chain uses TRBV7-2 and TRBJ2-3, with TRBD2 identical over 7 bases. J lost 11 bases, V lost 5 bases, and 22 bases had no gene match. CDR3 length: 17 amino acids. CDR1 and CDR2 (germline): SGHTA, FQGNSA. CDR3 sequence: CASSLRGEGLPPMWQYF. The CDR3 coding sequence is TGTGCCAGCAGCCTACGGGGGGAGGGACTACCTCCTATGTGGCAGTATTTT.

V and J are TRBV10-3 and TRBJ1-3; D gene ambiguous. The V end was cut by 10 bases, the J end by 0 bases, with 19 bases between. The CDR3 contains 16 residues. The V gene's germline CDR1 is ENHRY and CDR2 SYGVKD. The CDR3 spells CASAPQAPNSGNTIYF. The DNA of the CDR3 is TGTGCCAGCGCACCGCAGGCGCCAAACTCTGGAAACACCATATATTTT.

This chain connects TRBV3-1 (or the pseudogene TRBV3-2) to TRBJ1-6; D unresolved. Germline V gives CDR1 LGHDT, CDR2 YNNKEL (reference sequence). This CDR3 has 14 amino acids. Trimming stripped 3 bases from V and 10 bases from J, with 13 bases between. The CDR3 protein is CASSHGGRSSPLHF. CDR3 in DNA: TGTGCCAGCAGCCACGGAGGTAGAAGCTCACCCCTCCACTTT.

This clone has more than one count but fewer than ten. The rearrangement links TRBV6-5 to TRBJ2-2; D gene ambiguous. The CDR3 is 13 amino acids. The V gene's germline CDR1 is MNHEY and CDR2 SVGAGI. The germline V and J ends were trimmed by 7 bases and 0 bases, with 6 bases remaining between them. The CDR3 region is CASIRANTGELFF. The DNA for the CDR3 is TGTGCCAGCATCCGAGCGAACACCGGGGAGCTGTTTTTT.

The chain couples TRBV7-3 to TRBJ2-4; TRBD1 agrees at 7 bases. Germline-derived CDR1 and CDR2 are SGHTA and FQGTGA. CDR3 size: 12 residues. Trimming at V came to 3 bases and at J to 12 bases, leaving 5 bases not matched to a gene. The CDR3 sequence: CASSLVGGRQYF. The CDR3 region has the DNA TGTGCCAGCAGCTTGGTAGGGGGCCGTCAGTACTTC.

CDR3 sequence: CASSERLLAGAFLEQYF. The DNA for the CDR3 is TGTGCCAGCAGTGAGAGACTGCTAGCGGGAGCTTTTCTCGAGCAGTACTTC. V and J are TRBV2 and TRBJ2-7; 10 positions match TRBD2. Germline assignment: CDR1 SNHLY and CDR2 FYNNEI. This CDR3 region has 17 residues. V lost 3 bases and J lost 6; bases outside the gene matches: 14.

The chain carries TRBV24-1 and TRBJ2-7, with 8 bases fitting TRBD1. The CDR3 covers 18 residues. Trimming at V came to 3 bases and at J to 0 bases, leaving 12 bases not matched to a gene. Germline CDR1 and CDR2: KGHDR and SFDVKD. CDR3 protein: CATSDPPTGTGSSYEQYF. For the CDR3, the DNA is TGTGCCACCAGTGATCCACCCACCGGGACAGGATCCTCCTACGAGCAGTACTTC.